This passage covers 18 T cell receptor beta chains from one sample sequenced in a study of cytomegalovirus exposure and HLA in healthy donors. The assay was immunoSEQ multiplex PCR, and TCRdb's table has in-frame clones only and misses some. Here the sample spans fewer than 400,000 clones, approximately 86% being singletons. The sequenced sample consisted of PBMCs. Receptor source: a man aged 30 to 39 in good health and CMV-seronegative.

V usage is TRBV19 and J usage is TRBJ2-6; 8 nucleotides align to TRBD1. The junction had 13 bases not matched to a gene; V was cut back by 7 bases and J by 2 bases. Germline V gene data show CDR1 as LNHDA and CDR2 as SQIVND (reference sequence). This CDR3 region has 18 residues. This CDR3 reads CASMKGQGAQAGANVLTF. In nucleotides, the CDR3 is TGTGCCAGTATGAAGGGGCAGGGGGCTCAGGCTGGGGCCAACGTCCTGACTTTC.

This clone was picked up a small number of times. This chain connects TRBV18 to TRBJ1-1; D might be TRBD1 (6 bases). The CDR3 spans 14 residues. Germline CDR1 and CDR2: KGHSH and LQKENI. V was shortened by 3 bases and J by 7 bases, with 15 bases between the two germline ends. CDR3 protein: CASSPKDSSIEAFF. DNA of the CDR3: TGTGCCAGCTCACCCAAGGACAGCTCCATTGAAGCTTTCTTT.

This clone has more than one count but fewer than ten. V gene TRBV4-1 combines with J gene TRBJ1-4; unclear D gene. Germline CDR1 is MGHRA and CDR2 is YSYEKL. V lost 3 bases, J lost 0 bases, and 17 bases lay in between. The CDR3 consists of 18 residues. This CDR3 reads CASSQFPLGGSTNEKLFF. The DNA of the CDR3 is TGCGCCAGCAGCCAGTTTCCCCTTGGCGGCTCAACTAATGAAAAACTGTTTTTT.

V gene TRBV6-5 combines with J gene TRBJ2-7; 7 nucleotides align to TRBD2. With 4 bases clipped from V and 5 bases from J, the junction kept 8 bases outside the gene matches. Germline lookup yields CDR1 MNHEY and CDR2 SVGAGI. The CDR3 is 14 residues long. CDR3 in DNA: TGTGCCAGCAGTTCCCCTCATGGGACTAACGAGCAGTACTTC. It encodes CASSSPHGTNEQYF.

The chain is built from TRBV5-4 and TRBJ2-5; 8 bases map to TRBD2. The CDR3 is made up of 14 amino acids. CDR1 SGHNT and CDR2 YYREEE come from the germline V gene (reference sequence). Germline trimming cut 7 bases from V and 3 bases from J; bases unmatched to any gene: 8. The CDR3: CASEGRGGEETQYF. DNA of the CDR3: TGTGCCAGCGAAGGCCGGGGGGGCGAAGAGACCCAGTACTTC.

V gene TRBV18 combines with J gene TRBJ2-1; D gene unclear. CDR1 is KGHSH, CDR2 LQKENI, per germline. There are 15 residues in the CDR3. Trimming took off 1 base at V and 0 bases at J, with 7 bases between the two ends. The CDR3 protein is CASSPQLSSYNEQFF. The CDR3 DNA sequence: TGTGCCAGCTCACCACAACTTAGCTCCTACAATGAGCAGTTCTTC.

The chain is built from TRBV6-6 and TRBJ2-1; 10 bases agree with TRBD2. V lost 7 bases and J lost 7; bases outside the gene matches: 7. The germline CDR1 and CDR2 sequences are MNHNY and SVGAGI (reference sequence). CDR3 length: 14 residues. This chain's CDR3 is CASILAGGFNEQFF. CDR3 DNA: TGTGCCAGCATATTAGCGGGGGGTTTTAATGAGCAGTTCTTC.

The chain is built from TRBV4-1 and TRBJ2-1, with 7 bases aligning to TRBD1. This CDR3 contains 17 residues. The ends lost 2 bases at V and 6 bases at J; junction bases unmatched: 13. From germline, CDR1 is MGHRA and CDR2 YSYEKL. The CDR3, as DNA: TGCGCCAGCAGCCAATTTCCTACGGGACAGATTTCCAATGAGCAGTTCTTC. Translation gives CASSQFPTGQISNEQFF.

The chain is built from TRBV15 and TRBJ1-4, with D perhaps matching TRBD1 (6 bases). Germline V gene data show CDR1 as LNHNV and CDR2 as YYDKDF (reference sequence). Deletions cut 6 bases from V and 6 bases from J, with 11 bases between. The CDR3 is made up of 13 amino acids. DNA for the CDR3: TGTGCCACCAGACAGGGTTCGGATGAAAAACTGTTTTTT. It codes for CATRQGSDEKLFF.

The chain uses TRBV30 and TRBJ2-7, with 8 bases lining up with TRBD1. With V trimmed by 5 bases and J by 2 bases, 5 bases remained unmatched. Germline V gene data show CDR1 as GTSNPN and CDR2 as SVGIG (reference sequence). The length of the CDR3 is 13 residues. CDR3 sequence reads: CAWGRTGPYEQYF. The CDR3, as DNA: TGTGCCTGGGGGAGGACAGGGCCCTACGAGCAGTACTTC.

This chain links TRBV10-1 with TRBJ2-5; D is possibly TRBD2 (6 bases). Germline assignment: CDR1 WNHNN and CDR2 SYGVQD (reference sequence). There are 13 residues in the CDR3. V dropped 6 bases and J dropped 1 base, with 9 bases sitting between them. CDR3: CASSRDFQETQYF. The DNA of the CDR3 is TGCGCCAGCAGCCGGGACTTCCAAGAGACCCAGTACTTC.

The chain couples TRBV27 to TRBJ1-1, with D hard to call. V was cut by 0 bases and J by 4 bases, with 6 bases left in between. The length of the CDR3 is 13 residues. Germline loops: CDR1 MNHEY, CDR2 SMNVEV (reference sequence). The CDR3 bases are TGTGCCAGCAGTTTATCTCGGAGCACTGAAGCTTTCTTT. Translating gives CASSLSRSTEAFF.

The rearrangement joins TRBV19 to TRBJ1-2; TRBD1 agrees at 8 bases. This CDR3 comprises 15 residues. The V and J ends lost 5 bases and 4 bases, in that order; junction bases with no gene match: 9. CDR1 and CDR2 from the germline V gene are LNHDA and SQIVND (reference sequence). CDR3 coding DNA: TGTGCCAGTAGTCGGACAGGGAAAAGGGGCTATGGCTACACCTTC. Its translation: CASSRTGKRGYGYTF.

This sequence joins TRBV5-1 and TRBJ2-2; 9 bases fit TRBD1. Germline trimming cut 4 bases from V and 6 bases from J; bases unmatched to any gene: 7. The CDR3 extends over 15 amino acids. CDR1 is SGHRS and CDR2 is YFSETQ in the germline V gene. The CDR3 DNA reads as TGCGCCAGCAGCCCCCGGGACAGGGTACCCGGGGAGCTGTTTTTT. It is translated as CASSPRDRVPGELFF.

The rearrangement links TRBV27 to TRBJ1-1; D unresolved. Trimming shortened V by 5 bases and J by 4 bases, and 11 bases separated the two germline ends. Germline V CDR1 and CDR2: MNHEY, SMNVEV (reference sequence). This CDR3 spans 13 amino acids. The CDR3 protein is CASSRSRGTEAFF. Here the CDR3 DNA reads TGTGCCAGCAGTCGCAGCAGAGGCACTGAAGCTTTCTTT.

The chain is built from TRBV28 and TRBJ2-2; D remains ambiguous. V lost 7 bases and J lost 3, with 9 bases in between. The length of the CDR3 is 13 residues. Per the germline V gene, CDR1 is MDHEN and CDR2 is SYDVKM. CDR3 loop: CASKLIYTGELFF. CDR3 DNA sequence: TGTGCCAGCAAACTTATATACACCGGGGAGCTGTTTTTT.

The CDR3 nucleotides read TGTGCCACCAGCAGAGTGGGGCACGAGCAGTACTTC. Translation: CATSRVGHEQYF. V is TRBV15 and J is TRBJ2-7; TRBD1 might be the D (5 bases). V gave up 1 base and J gave up 5 bases, with 6 bases separating them. The CDR3 consists of 12 residues. Looked up from germline, CDR1 is LNHNV and CDR2 is YYDKDF (reference sequence).

This chain links TRBV6-5 with TRBJ1-1; no reliable D call. Germline CDR1 MNHEY, CDR2 SVGAGI. The CDR3 totals 14 residues. V was clipped by 7 bases and J by 2 bases, with 14 bases between them. The CDR3 region has the DNA TGTGCCAGCATTCCCGGAGGATTTAACACTGAAGCTTTCTTT. Protein sequence: CASIPGGFNTEAFF.